The 17 T cell receptor beta chains given below trace back to one sample, sequenced in a study of blood T cells in healthy people across ages. With a J-beta primer mix and a sample-barcoded 5' primer, a second PCR ran roughly 7 to 11 cycles. TCRdb reanalysed the 5' RACE reads using MiXCR and keeps one entry per CDR3 protein. The data show about 800,000 distinct CDR3 sequences, 20% to 25% seen once. The data also belong to a second study, concerning T cells of mothers and their children.

Material for sequencing was blood. These receptor sequences come from a boy between 10 and 17 years old in good health.

This chain uses TRBV12-3 or TRBV12-4 with TRBJ2-3, with D hard to call. The CDR3 totals 14 residues. Trimming cost V 8 bases and J 0 bases, with 12 bases left between them. The CDR3 coding sequence is TGTGCCAGCCTTCAGGCCCTAAGCACAGATACGCAGTATTTT. Residues: CASLQALSTDTQYF.

To note about this clonotype: An end of the junction differs from the germline gene, which may be a read error. The chain combines TRBV20-1 with TRBJ1-1, with 8 bases lining up with TRBD1. Looked up from germline, CDR1 is DFQATT and CDR2 is SNEGSKA (reference sequence). This CDR3 has 8 residues. The CDR3, as DNA: TGCAGTGCTGATGACAGGGGCTTT. This codes for CSADDRGF.

The chain carries TRBV5-1 and TRBJ2-7; D possibly corresponds to TRBD2 (5 bases). The CDR3 has 16 amino acids. V was trimmed by 1 base and J by 0 bases, leaving 14 bases between them. Per germline, CDR1 SGHRS and CDR2 YFSETQ. This CDR3 is CASSLSFRDSSYEQYF. The CDR3 DNA is TGCGCCAGCAGCTTGAGTTTCCGGGATAGCTCCTACGAGCAGTACTTC.

This chain connects TRBV24-1 to TRBJ2-1; TRBD2 aligns across 8 bases. CDR3 length equals 21 residues. V lost 4 bases and J lost 3; bases outside the gene matches: 22. In germline, CDR1 is KGHDR, CDR2 SFDVKD. The CDR3 is CATSEPPGGRASRSGYNEQFF. CDR3 in DNA: TGTGCCACCAGTGAACCTCCGGGGGGGAGGGCCTCGAGGTCGGGCTACAATGAGCAGTTCTTC.

Points on this clonotype: Sequence at one end of the junction differs from germline and may be a read error. The chain employs TRBV7-3 and TRBJ2-7; 9 bases align to TRBD1. Germline loops: CDR1 SGHTA, CDR2 FQGTGA. The CDR3 runs to 15 residues. CDR3 sequence: CASSLNRGRDYEQYF. In DNA, the CDR3 is TGTGCCAGCAGTTTAAACAGGGGGCGCGATTACGAGCAGTACTTC. The full variable domain, in which reference TRBV7-3 and TRBJ2-7 provide the parts outside the CDR3, is GAGVSQTPSNKVTEKGKYVELRCDPISGHTALYWYRQSLGQGPEFLIYFQGTGAADDSGLPNDRFFAVRPEGSVSTLKIQRTERGDSAVYLCASSLNRGRDYEQYFGPGTRLTVT.

This clonotype was picked up many times. V is TRBV29-1 and J is TRBJ2-5; a possible D gene is TRBD1 (6 bases). The germline V gene encodes CDR1 SQVTM and CDR2 ANQGSEA. The CDR3 covers 11 residues. Trimming cost V 4 bases and J 5 bases, with 8 bases left between them. For the CDR3, the DNA is TGCAGCGTTGCAGGGGAGGAGACCCAGTACTTC. This encodes CSVAGEETQYF.

V is TRBV7-9 and J is TRBJ2-1, with no clear D. The closer fit of TRBJ2-7 to the DNA end suggests the J call may be wrong. CDR1 SEHNR and CDR2 FQNEAQ come from the germline V gene (reference sequence). CDR3 length equals 15 residues. The CDR3 sequence: CASSLVRTATYEQYF. Written as DNA, the CDR3 is TGTGCCAGCAGCTTAGTACGGACGGCTACCTACGAGCAGTACTTC.

This sequence joins TRBV24-1 and TRBJ2-3, with 9 nucleotides matching TRBD1. The CDR3 has 15 residues. In germline, CDR1 is KGHDR, CDR2 SFDVKD. Trimming cost V 7 bases and J 1 base; bases outside gene matches: 5. In DNA form, the CDR3 reads TGTGCCACCAGGGGACAGGGCTTGGGCACAGATACGCAGTATTTT. Translated: CATRGQGLGTDTQYF.

The chain links TRBV27 to TRBJ2-1; maybe TRBD2 (6 bases). Germline V gives CDR1 MNHEY, CDR2 SMNVEV (reference sequence). This CDR3 comprises 14 residues. The V gene lost 5 bases and the J gene lost 0 bases, with 8 bases spanning the gap. Here the CDR3 reads CASSGRFSYNEQFF. The CDR3 DNA reads TGTGCCAGCAGTGGGAGGTTCTCCTACAATGAGCAGTTCTTC.

This clonotype has only a few counts. An end of the junction does not agree with germline; a read error may underlie this. V usage is TRBV7-9 and J usage is TRBJ1-4, with no clear D. The length of the CDR3 is 16 residues. Germline V gene data show CDR1 as SEHNR and CDR2 as FQNEAQ (reference sequence). The CDR3 bases are TGTGCCAACAGCCCTAGCGTACCAGGAGGAAGAGAAAAACTGTTTTTT. The encoded protein is CANSPSVPGGREKLFF.

The chain employs TRBV6-5 and TRBJ1-4; possible D gene TRBD1, 5 bases. CDR1 MNHEY and CDR2 SVGAGI come from the germline V gene. This CDR3 has 17 residues. V lost 2 bases and J 6 bases, leaving 19 bases between the germline ends. This chain's CDR3 is CASSYDKEAKGDEKLFF. The CDR3, as DNA: TGTGCCAGCAGTTACGATAAGGAGGCGAAAGGGGATGAAAAACTGTTTTTT.

The sample holds a few counts of this clonotype. The chain links TRBV9 to TRBJ2-7; no definite D call. The germline CDR1 and CDR2 sequences are SGDLS and YYNGEE. Between the trimmed V and J ends, which lost 4 bases and 4 bases, there was a span of 15 bases. This CDR3 region has 14 residues. CDR3 sequence (DNA): TGTGCCAGCAGCTATAGAGCTGACCAGTACGAGCAGTACTTC. Its translation is CASSYRADQYEQYF.

The chain carries TRBV4-3 and TRBJ1-5; D ambiguous. Germline values: CDR1 LGHNA, CDR2 YSLEER. This CDR3 region has 14 residues. Between the trimmed V and J ends, which lost 0 bases and 9 bases, there was a span of 12 bases. The CDR3 coding sequence is TGCGCCAGCAGCCAAGAAAAGGTTGGGTGGCCCCAGCATTTT. Its translation is CASSQEKVGWPQHF.

The chain recombines TRBV11-2 with TRBJ2-7; either TRBD1 or TRBD2 may fit D (5 bases each). This CDR3 comprises 16 residues. From germline, CDR1 is SGHAT and CDR2 FQNNGV. Trimming left V 1 base short and J 4 bases short, with 17 bases between. The CDR3 loop reads CASSLVGTQLGYEQYF. Here the CDR3 DNA reads TGTGCCAGCAGCTTAGTGGGGACCCAACTGGGATACGAGCAGTACTTC.

This clonotype has only a few counts. J is TRBJ1-3 and V is TRBV4-3; 7 bases fit TRBD1. Germline values: CDR1 LGHNA, CDR2 YSLEER. This CDR3 contains 18 residues. Trimming removed 0 bases from V and 0 bases from J; junction bases left unmatched: 8. The CDR3 loop reads CASSQDRAGGNSGNTIYF. CDR3 nucleotide sequence: TGCGCCAGCAGCCAAGATAGGGCAGGGGGTAACTCTGGAAACACCATATATTTT.

The chain combines TRBV12-3 or TRBV12-4 with TRBJ2-7; 14 bases match TRBD2. This CDR3 has 15 residues. The V and J ends lost 4 bases and 2 bases, in that order; junction bases with no gene match: 1. CDR3 nucleotide sequence: TGTGCCAGCAGTTCGACTAGCGGGAGGGCCTACGAGCAGTACTTC. It encodes CASSSTSGRAYEQYF.

A word on this clonotype: One junction end does not reproduce the germline sequence, and a read error may be involved. This chain joins TRBV15 and TRBJ2-5; D unclear. The DNA matches TRBJ2-1 better at its end, which makes the J call doubtful. This CDR3 has 11 amino acids. Germline CDR1 LNHNV, CDR2 YYDKDF (reference sequence). CDR3 protein: CATSLDSEQFF. The CDR3 nucleotides read TGTGCTACCAGTCTCGATAGTGAGCAGTTCTTC.